Sequencing of this T cell receptor (beta chain) was carried out in a study of metastatic and nonmetastatic thyroid tumors. This CDR3 contains 17 residues. Germline values: CDR1 MNHEY, CDR2 SMNVEV (reference sequence). Trimming left V 2 bases short and J 5 bases short, with 18 bases between. TCRdb re-processed the PCR reads through MiXCR. The sample contains about 15,000 clones, approximately 29% of which appear only once. This clone came up a few times. No patient had received any treatment before thyroid surgery. This TCR was sampled from a female donor with papillary thyroid cancer or a benign thyroid nodule (not recorded which). Some clones in this sample may be carry-over from other donors' samples. J is TRBJ2-2 and V is TRBV27; D remains ambiguous. Sequencing input: tumor tissue. This chain's CDR3 is CASSLGSPQVRTGELFF. The CDR3 nucleotides are TGTGCCAGCAGTTTAGGTTCTCCGCAGGTTCGGACCGGGGAGCTGTTTTTT.